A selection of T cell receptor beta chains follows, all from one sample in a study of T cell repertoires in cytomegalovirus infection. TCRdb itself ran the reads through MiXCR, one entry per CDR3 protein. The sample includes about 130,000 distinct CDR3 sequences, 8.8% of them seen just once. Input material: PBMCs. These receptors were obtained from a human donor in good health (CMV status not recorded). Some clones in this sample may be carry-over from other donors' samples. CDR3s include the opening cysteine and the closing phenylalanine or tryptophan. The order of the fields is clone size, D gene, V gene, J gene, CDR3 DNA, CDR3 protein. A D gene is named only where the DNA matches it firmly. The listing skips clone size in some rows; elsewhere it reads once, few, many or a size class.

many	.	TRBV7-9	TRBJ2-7	TGTGCCAGCAGCTTAGCGGAAGGGTACGAGCAGTACTTC	CASSLAEGYEQYF
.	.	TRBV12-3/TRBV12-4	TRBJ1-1	TGTGCCAGCAGTTTAGAGGGGAAGGGCACTGAAGCTTTCTTT	CASSLEGKGTEAFF
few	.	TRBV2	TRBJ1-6	TGTGCCAGCAGGGAAGACGCTCTTGGGAATTCACCCCTCCACTTT	CASREDALGNSPLHF
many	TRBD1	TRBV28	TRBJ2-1	TGTGCCAGCCAGGGACAGGGGACGGGGTACAATGAGCAGTTCTTC	CASQGQGTGYNEQFF
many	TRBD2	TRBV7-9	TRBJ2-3	TGTGCCAGCAGCTCTCTCCGAGCGGGGGGCAGCACAGATACGCAGTATTTT	CASSSLRAGGSTDTQYF
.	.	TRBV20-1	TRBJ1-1	TGCAGTGCTCACCCCGATTTTGATGAAGCTTTCTTT	CSAHPDFDEAFF
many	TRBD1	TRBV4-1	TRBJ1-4	TGCGCCAGCAGCTCCCGACAGGGATCTCAAACTAATGAAAAACTGTTTTTT	CASSSRQGSQTNEKLFF
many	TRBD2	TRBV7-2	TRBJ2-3	TGTGCCAGCAGCTTAGCGAGACTAGCGGGGGACACCTATACGCAGTATTTT	CASSLARLAGDTYTQYF
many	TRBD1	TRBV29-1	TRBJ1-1	TGCAGCGGCCACCCAGGGGGCACTGAAGCTTTCTTT	CSGHPGGTEAFF
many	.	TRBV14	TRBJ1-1	TGTGCCAGCAGCCAAGTTGGGTGGTACACTGAAGCTTTCTTT	CASSQVGWYTEAFF
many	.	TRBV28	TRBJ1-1	TGTGCCAGCAGTCCCTGGGAGGGGGGGAACACTGAAGCTTTCTTT	CASSPWEGGNTEAFF